The 15 T cell receptor beta chains below all came from one sample that was sequenced in a study of T cell repertoires in cytomegalovirus infection. From the reads, TCRdb called clonotypes with MiXCR, one entry per CDR3 protein. The sample consists of hundreds of thousands of distinct CDR3 sequences, approximately 24% of them appearing once. The specimen sequenced was CD8+ T cells from PBMCs. The receptors shown here come from a human donor in good health (CMV status not recorded). Some clones in this sample may be carry-over from other donors' samples.

This clonotype was recorded a few times. The chain joins TRBV10-2 to TRBJ2-7, with a possible D match to TRBD2 (6 bases). V lost 3 bases to trimming and J lost 2 bases, with 11 bases between them. The CDR3 length is 14 residues. The germline CDR1 and CDR2 sequences are WSHSY and SAAADI. The DNA of the CDR3 is TGCGCCAGCAGTGACCGCGGGATACCCTACGAGCAGTACTTC. It yields the protein CASSDRGIPYEQYF.

In its sample, this clonotype was seen many times. This CDR3 reads CASSFGRSTDTQYF. In DNA form, the CDR3 reads TGTGCCAGCAGCTTCGGCCGTAGCACAGATACGCAGTATTTT. The chain uses TRBV13 and TRBJ2-3; no clear D. V was clipped by 3 bases and J by 0 bases, with 7 bases between them. Germline V gene sequence: CDR1 PRHDT, CDR2 FYEKMQ (reference sequence). The CDR3 sequence is 14 residues long.

CDR3 region: CASSPTFSYNEQFF. CDR3 nucleotides: TGTGCCAGCAGTCCGACTTTCTCCTACAATGAGCAGTTCTTC. This chain uses TRBV14 with TRBJ2-1, with D unclear. Germline V CDR1 and CDR2: SGHDN, FVKESK. V lost 6 bases and J 0 bases, leaving 9 bases between the germline ends. The length of the CDR3 is 14 residues.

Points on this clonotype: It may be a read error: a sequence one base away is much more abundant. A read error is likely, as this CDR3 ends without the conserved phenylalanine or tryptophan. The DNA of the CDR3 is TGTGCCAGCAGCTTAGGGTCGGGGAATTCACCCCTCCACTTA. It yields the protein CASSLGSGNSPLHL. V gene TRBV7-6 combines with J gene TRBJ1-6; D remains unclear. Trimming cost V 1 base and J 7 bases, with 8 bases left between them. CDR1 and CDR2 from the germline V gene are SGHVS and FNYEAQ. There are 14 residues in the CDR3.

This chain uses TRBV28 with TRBJ2-5; 10 nucleotides match TRBD2. J gave up 1 base and V 3 bases, and 5 bases lay outside the gene matches. CDR1 MDHEN and CDR2 SYDVKM come from the germline V gene. CDR3 length equals 16 residues. The CDR3 nucleotides read TGTGCCAGCAGTTTGTCTCTAGCGGGGGTCCAAGAGACCCAGTACTTC. It yields the protein CASSLSLAGVQETQYF.

This clonotype was counted between two and nine times. The J gene is TRBJ2-1, the V gene TRBV15; D is unresolved. This CDR3 comprises 11 residues. Germline lookup yields CDR1 LNHNV and CDR2 YYDKDF (reference sequence). Trimming took 6 bases from V and 4 from J, leaving 4 bases between them. The CDR3 DNA reads as TGTGCCACCAGTAAGTACAATGAGCAGTTCTTC. It yields the protein CATSKYNEQFF. The entire variable domain, with the rest obtained from reference TRBV15 and TRBJ2-1, is as follows: DAMVIQNPRYQVTQFGKPVTLSCSQTLNHNVMYWYQQKSSQAPKLLFHYYDKDFNNEADTPDNFQSRRPNTSFCFLDIRSPGLGDTAMYLCATSKYNEQFFGPGTRLTVL.

The table lists this clonotype with a few counts. J is TRBJ1-3 and V is TRBV7-3, with a tentative D call TRBD1 (5 bases). This CDR3 region has 14 residues. Trimming cost V 2 bases and J 0 bases, with 5 bases left between them. Germline V gene data show CDR1 as SGHTA and CDR2 as FQGTGA. The chain's CDR3 is CASSLDSSGNTIYF. CDR3 bases: TGTGCCAGCAGCTTAGACAGCTCTGGAAACACCATATATTTT.

This clonotype was recorded at least ten times. The chain has TRBV7-2 and TRBJ1-5; 8 bases fit TRBD1. The CDR3 spans 19 residues. Per germline, CDR1 SGHTA and CDR2 FQGNSA. Trimming took 3 bases from V and 0 from J; bases not matched to a gene: 13. This chain's CDR3 is CASSFHSGRGLGSNQPQHF. Here the CDR3 DNA reads TGTGCCAGCAGCTTCCACTCGGGCAGGGGGCTTGGTAGCAATCAGCCCCAGCATTTT.

This clonotype was observed a few times. The chain combines TRBV24-1 with TRBJ2-1; D gene ambiguous. Germline-derived CDR1 and CDR2 are KGHDR and SFDVKD. This CDR3 has 16 residues. V was cut by 1 base and J by 4 bases, with 13 bases left in between. The CDR3 here is CATSDFETQDYNEQFF. CDR3 coding DNA: TGTGCCACCAGTGATTTCGAGACTCAGGATTACAATGAGCAGTTCTTC.

This clonotype has at least ten counts. The rearrangement links TRBV7-6 to TRBJ2-1; D gene ambiguous. The germline CDR1 and CDR2 sequences are SGHVS and FNYEAQ. V was cut by 6 bases and J by 7 bases, with 13 bases left in between. The CDR3 is 13 residues long. CDR3 in DNA: TGTGCCAGCAGAACCAATGGTGGGAATGAGCAGTTCTTC. Protein sequence: CASRTNGGNEQFF. Complete variable domain (other parts from reference TRBV7-6 and TRBJ2-1): GAGVSQSPRYKVTKRGQDVALRCDPISGHVSLYWYRQALGQGPEFLTYFNYEAQQDKSGLPNDRFSAERPEGSISTLTIQRTEQRDSAMYRCASRTNGGNEQFFGPGTRLTVL.

V and J are TRBV7-9 and TRBJ1-5; D not resolved. The CDR3 contains 15 residues. Germline V lookup: CDR1 SEHNR, CDR2 FQNEAQ (reference sequence). V was clipped by 5 bases and J by 2 bases, with 13 bases between them. CDR3 DNA: TGTGCCAGCAGCGGTCAAGAGGTAGGCAATCAGCCCCAGCATTTT. Translated, it gives CASSGQEVGNQPQHF.

This clonotype showed up many times. The chain couples TRBV6-6 to TRBJ2-3; D is ambiguous. From germline, CDR1 is MNHNY and CDR2 SVGAGI (reference sequence). Trimming stripped 2 bases from V and 3 bases from J, with 6 bases between. This CDR3 is 13 amino acids long. The CDR3, as DNA: TGTGCCAGCAGTTACGGTCATACAGATACGCAGTATTTT. Residues: CASSYGHTDTQYF.

The chain links TRBV6-5 to TRBJ1-2; D gene unclear. V was shortened by 6 bases and J by 4 bases, with 21 bases between the two germline ends. The CDR3 sequence is 16 residues long. Germline CDR1 and CDR2: MNHEY and SVGAGI. CDR3 bases: TGTGCCAGCAGCACAACCTGGTGGTCTAACAGCTATGGCTACACCTTC. Translating gives CASSTTWWSNSYGYTF.

This clonotype was seen only a few times. CDR3 DNA: TGTGCCAGCAGCACCCCTGACGGGGGGTACACCTACGAGCAGTACGTC. Translated, it gives CASSTPDGGYTYEQYV. V is TRBV28 and J is TRBJ2-7, with 7 bases matching TRBD2. Trimming took 6 bases from V and 2 from J; bases not matched to a gene: 13. CDR3 length: 16 residues. Germline loops: CDR1 MDHEN, CDR2 SYDVKM.

The rearrangement uses TRBV4-1 and TRBJ2-5, with a possible D match to TRBD2 (6 bases). CDR3 length equals 14 residues. CDR1 and CDR2 from the germline V gene are MGHRA and YSYEKL. V lost 3 bases to trimming and J lost 5 bases, with 13 bases between them. The CDR3: CASSQAGRGETQYF. DNA for the CDR3: TGCGCCAGCAGCCAGGCGGGGCGAGGGGAGACCCAGTACTTC.